This entry describes one TCR beta chain. The entry originates in a study of blood T cell repertoires in COVID-19. For the study at large: PBMCs, B-cell-depleted T cells, or T cells were the source of the cDNA or gDNA that made up the material.

Per the germline V gene, CDR1 is LGHNT and CDR2 is FRNRAP. The CDR3 is 11 amino acids. Trimming took off 2 bases at V and 6 bases at J, with 2 bases between the two ends. In the authors' workflow: The assay estimated nucleated cells by amplifying reference gene primers. Profiling relied on immunoSEQ multiplex PCR, and the TCRdb table lists in-frame clones only, not all of them. For V, J and clone size, that table is used; D and trimming come from the DNA. The table lists over 15,000 clones, 80% to 90% of them singletons. This clonotype originated in an elderly man with acute or convalescent COVID-19. The sample was peripheral blood. This rearrangement joins TRBV12-5 to TRBJ1-5, with D unclear. Here the CDR3 reads CASGLLQPQHF. The CDR3 DNA sequence: TGTGCTAGTGGTTTGCTTCAGCCCCAGCATTTT.